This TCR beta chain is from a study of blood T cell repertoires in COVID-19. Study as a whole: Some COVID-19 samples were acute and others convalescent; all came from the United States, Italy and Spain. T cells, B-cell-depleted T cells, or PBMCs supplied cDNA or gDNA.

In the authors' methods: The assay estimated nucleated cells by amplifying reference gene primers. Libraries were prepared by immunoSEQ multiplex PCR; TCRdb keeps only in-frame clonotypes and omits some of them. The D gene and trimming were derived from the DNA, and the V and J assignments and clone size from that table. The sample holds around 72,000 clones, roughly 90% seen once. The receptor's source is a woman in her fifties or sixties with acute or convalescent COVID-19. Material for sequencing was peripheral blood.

The CDR3 reads CASSLVGGVHEQYF. The CDR3 DNA follows: TGTGCCAGCAGCTTAGTGGGCGGGGTGCACGAGCAGTACTTC. V gene TRBV7-9 combines with J gene TRBJ2-7; TRBD2 might be the D (6 bases). The CDR3 runs to 14 residues. Between the trimmed V and J ends, which lost 1 base and 5 bases, there was a span of 12 bases. Germline lookup yields CDR1 SEHNR and CDR2 FQNEAQ (reference sequence).